The clone carrying this TCR beta chain was seen just once. Its target is unknown. There are 14 residues in the CDR3. Trimming cost V 4 bases and J 6 bases; bases outside gene matches: 5. CDR1 is MDHEN, CDR2 SYDVKM, per germline. The data are from a study of PD-L1 blockade in urothelial cancer. Study background: In terms of prior chemotherapy, patients had received 0 to 3 regimens. Blood analysis occurred 3 weeks (second dose) and 6 weeks after treatment start.

Profiling relied on immunoSEQ multiplex PCR, and the TCRdb table lists in-frame clones only, not all of them. Of about 130,000 clones detected, roughly 88% appear once; the ten largest clones hold 2% to 2.5%. Indicated time point: peripheral blood 6 weeks after treatment start. Broader study findings: Tumor-associated clones in the blood of durable-benefit patients grew more at 3 weeks.

This chain links TRBV28 with TRBJ2-3, with 9 bases aligning to TRBD2. This specimen was PBMCs, taken around atezolizumab (anti-PD-L1) treatment. This receptor was identified in a man in his fifties with urothelial cancer. CDR3 in DNA: TGTGCCAGCAGTTCTCGACTAGCGGTTGATACGCAGTATTTT. Its protein product is CASSSRLAVDTQYF.